This TCR beta chain emerged from a study of cytomegalovirus exposure and HLA in healthy donors. Study context: Unique TCRs numbering around 80 million, obtained from HLA-typed donors, made up an early data release. Most genotyped donors, 65% to 85% of 398, had Caucasian-associated genetic ancestry.

The CDR3 is 18 residues long. Germline loops: CDR1 SNHLY, CDR2 FYNNEI. V was clipped by 0 bases and J by 5 bases; unmatched bases: 15. PCR primers comprised 60 Vbeta and 13 Jbeta primers. Repertoires were generated with immunoSEQ multiplex PCR, while TCRdb's copy carries only in-frame clones and drops some. The sample records some 150,000 clones, 82% being singletons. Nominally healthy donors were sampled, though unrecorded immune exposures were likely. This TCR came from a woman aged 45-59 years in good health and CMV-seropositive. Sequencing used PBMCs. The rearrangement joins TRBV2 to TRBJ1-1; 7 bases align to TRBD1. CDR3 loop: CASSEALGQAGLGTEAFF. CDR3 nucleotides: TGTGCCAGCAGTGAAGCGCTTGGACAGGCCGGGCTGGGGACTGAAGCTTTCTTT.